This is a list of T cell receptor beta chains from one sample in a study of brain metastases from non-small cell lung cancer. The table came from immunoSEQ multiplex PCR; TCRdb's copy has only in-frame clones and leaves some out. This table holds 6,000 or so clones, about four fifths found once. The sample was primary lung tumor tissue. These receptors all stem from a donor at least 40 years old with non-small cell lung cancer. Both conserved end residues are part of each CDR3. D genes are given only for firm matches. Clone size is given for some rows only: seen once, a few or many times, or a class if the clone is expanded.

TRBD1,NA,TRBV7-2,TRBJ1-1,CASSETGGRNTEAFF,TGTGCCAGCAGCGAGACAGGGGGCCGGAACACTGAAGCTTTCTTT
TRBD1,once,TRBV14,TRBJ2-2,CASSLGQGANTGELFF,TGTGCCAGCAGCCTGGGACAGGGGGCGAACACCGGGGAGCTGTTTTTT
NA,once,TRBV29-1,TRBJ2-2,CSVGRSEFTGELFF,TGCAGCGTTGGGAGAAGTGAATTCACCGGGGAGCTGTTTTTT
NA,NA,TRBV28,TRBJ1-1,CASSFGGRNTEAFF,TGTGCCAGCAGTTTCGGGGGGAGGAACACTGAAGCTTTCTTT
NA,NA,TRBV9,TRBJ1-4,CASSGQLGEKLFF,TGTGCCAGCAGCGGACAGCTGGGGGAAAAACTGTTTTTT
NA,NA,TRBV24-1,TRBJ2-2,CATSDPWVTGELFF,TGTGCCACCAGTGACCCGTGGGTCACCGGGGAGCTGTTTTTT
NA,NA,TRBV27,TRBJ1-5,CASRGGGGVWSNQPQHF,TGTGCCAGCAGGGGAGGGGGGGGAGTATGGAGCAATCAGCCCCAGCATTTT
TRBD1,NA,TRBV6-6,TRBJ2-1,CASSLRGPSYNEQFF,TGTGCCAGCAGCCTCAGGGGGCCCTCCTACAATGAGCAGTTCTTC
NA,NA,TRBV12-3/TRBV12-4,TRBJ2-7,CASSLRVGEQYF,TGTGCCAGCAGTTTAAGGGTTGGCGAGCAGTACTTC
NA,NA,TRBV29-1,TRBJ1-2,CSVEGLPNYGYTF,TGCAGCGTTGAGGGATTACCTAACTATGGCTACACCTTC
NA,NA,TRBV28,TRBJ1-5,CASSLRQPQHF,TGTGCCAGCAGTTTGCGTCAGCCCCAGCATTTT
TRBD2,few,TRBV11-3,TRBJ2-3,CASSLGLAGADTQYF,TGTGCCAGCAGCTTAGGCCTAGCGGGAGCAGATACGCAGTATTTT
NA,NA,TRBV27,TRBJ1-5,CASSFREDQPQHF,TGTGCCAGCAGTTTCAGGGAAGATCAGCCCCAGCATTTT
NA,NA,TRBV5-5,TRBJ1-2,CASSSDPYYGYTF,TGTGCCAGCAGCTCAGACCCGTACTATGGCTACACCTTC
NA,NA,TRBV29-1,TRBJ1-1,CSVGSPTEAFF,TGCAGCGTTGGCAGCCCCACTGAAGCTTTCTTT
NA,NA,TRBV20-1,TRBJ2-1,CSASFGLYNEQFF,TGCAGTGCTAGTTTTGGACTTTACAATGAGCAGTTCTTC
TRBD2,NA,TRBV30,TRBJ2-1,CAWSLRLAGAGGHEQFF,TGTGCCTGGAGTTTAAGACTAGCGGGGGCCGGCGGGCATGAGCAGTTCTTC
TRBD1,NA,TRBV19,TRBJ2-7,CASYLRDRGYEQYF,TGTGCCAGCTATCTCCGGGACAGGGGCTACGAGCAGTACTTC
NA,NA,TRBV7-9,TRBJ1-4,CASREPRVVNEKLFF,TGTGCCAGCAGGGAACCAAGGGTCGTTAATGAAAAACTGTTTTTT
NA,NA,TRBV30,TRBJ1-2,CAWRFTGFVYGYTF,TGTGCCTGGAGGTTCACAGGGTTCGTCTATGGCTACACCTTC
TRBD1,NA,TRBV4-2,TRBJ1-2,CASSRQGNNYGYTF,TGTGCCAGCAGCAGACAGGGGAATAACTATGGCTACACCTTC
NA,NA,TRBV6-2/TRBV6-3,TRBJ1-1,CASSSNPNTEAFF,TGTGCCAGCAGTTCGAATCCGAACACTGAAGCTTTCTTT
NA,NA,TRBV19,TRBJ1-2,CASSGGPLTPITYGYTF,TGTGCCAGTAGTGGGGGACCATTGACACCGATTACCTATGGCTACACCTTC
TRBD1,NA,TRBV7-2,TRBJ2-7,CASSLSWDSYEQYF,TGTGCCAGCAGCTTATCTTGGGACAGCTACGAGCAGTACTTC
TRBD1,NA,TRBV5-6,TRBJ1-3,CASSSRQGAGNTIYF,TGTGCCAGCAGCTCACGACAGGGGGCTGGAAACACCATATATTTT
NA,NA,TRBV6-1,TRBJ2-1,CASRPRRDREQFF,TGTGCCAGCAGACCCCGGAGAGACAGGGAGCAGTTCTTC
NA,NA,TRBV30,TRBJ1-1,CAWSVLRTPPGAFF,TGTGCCTGGAGTGTACTTCGGACTCCTCCAGGTGCTTTCTTT
NA,NA,TRBV18,TRBJ2-2,CASSPTGPNTGELFF,TGTGCCAGCTCACCGACAGGCCCGAACACCGGGGAGCTGTTTTTT
TRBD1,NA,TRBV28,TRBJ1-2,CASIPYRDRGHGYTF,TGTGCCAGCATCCCCTACCGGGACAGGGGGCATGGCTACACCTTC
NA,NA,TRBV25-1,TRBJ2-2,CASRNTGELFF,TGTGCCAGCAGAAACACCGGGGAGCTGTTTTTT
NA,NA,TRBV7-9,TRBJ1-1,CASSLDRQGRGEAFF,TGTGCCAGCAGCTTAGACCGGCAGGGTAGGGGTGAAGCTTTCTTT
TRBD1,once,TRBV15,TRBJ1-1,CATNRGQGYTEAFF,TGTGCCACCAACCGCGGACAGGGGTACACTGAAGCTTTCTTT
NA,NA,TRBV5-1,TRBJ1-3,CASSLVGGKGSGNTIYF,TGCGCCAGCAGCTTGGTTGGAGGGAAAGGGTCTGGAAACACCATATATTTT
NA,NA,TRBV24-1,TRBJ2-1,CATSDFRPEQFF,TGTGCCACCAGTGATTTCAGGCCCGAGCAGTTCTTC
NA,NA,TRBV28,TRBJ1-3,CASSSPSTPIFGNTIYF,TGTGCCAGCAGTTCTCCATCGACTCCAATCTTTGGAAACACCATATATTTT
TRBD1,NA,TRBV9,TRBJ2-2,CASSVVPLTGGKGGGELFF,TGTGCCAGCAGCGTAGTCCCTCTGACAGGGGGGAAAGGTGGTGGGGAGCTGTTTTTT
TRBD2,NA,TRBV5-4,TRBJ2-5,CASSRTGTTSGTQYF,TGTGCCAGCAGCCGAACCGGGACTACAAGCGGGACCCAGTACTTC
TRBD2,NA,TRBV5-6,TRBJ2-1,CASSLGPSGAKLEQFF,TGTGCCAGCAGCTTGGGGCCTAGCGGGGCTAAACTCGAGCAGTTCTTC
TRBD1,NA,TRBV11-1,TRBJ1-6,CASSLDGTGLSPLHF,TGTGCCAGCAGCTTAGATGGGACAGGGCTCTCACCCCTCCACTTT
NA,few,TRBV12-2,TRBJ1-1,CASRLERLNTEAFF,TGTGCAAGTCGCTTAGAACGGCTGAACACTGAAGCTTTCTTT
NA,few,TRBV14,TRBJ2-7,CASRWGSSYEQYF,TGTGCCAGCCGGTGGGGGAGCTCCTACGAGCAGTACTTC
NA,NA,TRBV6-1,TRBJ1-6,CASSEPGNSPLHF,TGTGCCAGCAGTGAACCGGGGAATTCACCCCTCCACTTT
NA,NA,TRBV9,TRBJ1-3,CASSGDFSGNTIYF,TGTGCCAGCAGCGGTGACTTCTCTGGAAACACCATATATTTT
TRBD1,NA,TRBV25-1,TRBJ2-1,CASRGQAGSYNEQFF,TGTGCCAGCAGAGGACAGGCGGGCTCCTACAATGAGCAGTTCTTC
TRBD1,NA,TRBV6-6,TRBJ2-7,CASNRQGGFYEQYF,TGTGCCAGCAACCGACAGGGCGGGTTCTACGAGCAGTACTTC
NA,few,TRBV19,TRBJ2-3,CASSTESSTDTQYF,TGTGCCAGTAGTACCGAATCTAGTACAGATACGCAGTATTTT
NA,NA,TRBV7-4,TRBJ1-2,CASSLAFRYILYGYTF,TGTGCCAGCAGCTTAGCGTTTCGATATATCCTTTATGGCTACACCTTC
NA,NA,TRBV5-1,TRBJ2-5,CASSQVVQVPHHF,TGCGCCAGCAGCCAAGTCGTACAGGTCCCCCACCACTTC
NA,NA,TRBV29-1,TRBJ2-7,CSVGPTGYEQYF,TGCAGCGTTGGCCCGACAGGCTACGAGCAGTACTTC
NA,NA,TRBV3-1/TRBV3-2,TRBJ2-7,CASSPLGEQYF,TGTGCCAGCAGCCCCCTTGGCGAGCAGTACTTC
NA,NA,TRBV14,TRBJ2-7,CASSQGQNSYEQYF,TGTGCCAGCAGCCAAGGCCAGAACTCCTACGAGCAGTACTTC
TRBD1,NA,TRBV29-1,TRBJ2-2,CSVAGGRNTGELFF,TGCAGCGTGGCAGGGGGTCGGAACACCGGGGAGCTGTTTTTT
NA,NA,TRBV7-6,TRBJ2-6,CASSLAGSRVSRANVLTF,TGTGCCAGCAGCTTAGCTGGGAGTAGGGTCTCTAGGGCCAACGTCCTGACTTTC
NA,few,TRBV6-1,TRBJ2-4,CASSEVGEKRVQYF,TGTGCCAGCAGTGAAGTAGGGGAGAAGAGGGTTCAGTACTTC
TRBD1,NA,TRBV28,TRBJ1-3,CASTHRGLSSGNTIYF,TGTGCCAGCACTCACAGGGGACTGAGCTCTGGAAACACTATATATTTT
TRBD2,NA,TRBV6-5,TRBJ2-1,CASSRGGPYNEQFF,TGTGCCAGCAGTCGCGGGGGACCCTACAATGAGCAGTTCTTC
TRBD1,NA,TRBV5-1,TRBJ1-2,CASSLSTGDYGYTF,TGCGCCAGCAGCTTGTCCACAGGGGACTATGGCTACACCTTC
NA,NA,TRBV5-6,TRBJ2-7,CASSLAGKSYEQYF,TGTGCCAGCAGCTTGGCAGGGAAATCCTACGAGCAGTACTTC
NA,NA,TRBV19,TRBJ1-1,CASSQGLNTEAFF,TGTGCCAGTAGTCAAGGACTGAACACTGAAGCTTTCTTT